This TCR beta chain was sequenced in a study of shared clonotypes between healthy human individuals. Overall study results and limits: Several donors shared about 4.5% of their naive CD4 clonotypes. Memory subsets generally showed smaller estimated richness than naive subsets did.

This clone occurred once. What it binds is unknown. CDR3 length equals 15 residues. V lost 1 base, J lost 2 bases, and 12 bases lay in between. Germline V lookup: CDR1 MGHDK, CDR2 SYGVNS. Every one of the donors was a Caucasian adult that lived in Nashville, Tennessee. Division of CD4+ cells produced a CD45RA+ naive subset and a CD45RA-negative memory subset. Generated by immunoSEQ multiplex PCR, the TCRdb table keeps only in-frame clones and is missing some. The top ten hold roughly 0.055% of the sample, which has some 650,000 clones, 97% seen once. What was sequenced was naive CD4+ T cells sorted from blood. Subset described: CD45RA+ positively selected. This TCR derives from a woman aged 30 to 39 in good health. This sequence joins TRBV25-1 and TRBJ2-7, with D possibly TRBD1 on 5 matching bases. The CDR3 nucleotides read TGTGCCAGCAGTGAATCAGGGTTTATTCCCTACGAGCAGTACTTC. As protein: CASSESGFIPYEQYF.